Listed below are T cell receptor beta chains from one sample, sequenced in a study of technical replicates of blood from a handful of donors. Produced via immunoSEQ multiplex PCR; TCRdb's table is partial and in-frame only. In the table there are 55,000 to 65,000 clones, 97% of which are singletons. The sequenced sample consisted of T cells isolated from PBMCs. Every receptor here comes from a human donor in good health. Each CDR3 is given with its conserved first and last residue. The D gene is left open where the match is weak. Some rows have no size entry. The others give once, few or many, or a class for an expanded clone.

>TRBV14|16|TRBJ2-2|once|.
TGTGCCAGCAGCCCGACGATGGGCCAGAACACCGGGGAGCTGTTTTTT
CASSPTMGQNTGELFF
>TRBV5-4|15|TRBJ2-2|.|.
TGTGCCAGCAGATTAGGCGGCCTCGACGCCGGGGAGCTGTTTTTT
CASRLGGLDAGELFF
>TRBV28|15|TRBJ2-6|.|.
TGTGCCAGCAGTTTGGGGGCTTCTGGGGCCAACGTCCTGACTTTC
CASSLGASGANVLTF
>TRBV28|12|TRBJ1-1|.|.
TGTGCCAGCGTGAACAGGGACACTGAAGCTTTCTTT
CASVNRDTEAFF
>TRBV4-1|13|TRBJ1-1|.|.
TGCGCCAGCAGCCAAGAGAGGAGTCTTGAAGCTTTCTTT
CASSQERSLEAFF
>TRBV15|14|TRBJ2-7|.|TRBD2
TGTGCCACCAGCAGCCCCGGGACTAGAAAAGAGCAGTACTTC
CATSSPGTRKEQYF
>TRBV29-1|12|TRBJ2-7|.|.
TGCAGCGTTGATATTATTAGCGGCGAGCAGTACTTC
CSVDIISGEQYF
>TRBV28|13|TRBJ1-2|.|TRBD1
TGTGCCAGCAGTTTAAGTCTAGACAGGGTTTACACCTTC
CASSLSLDRVYTF
>TRBV6-1|14|TRBJ2-7|once|.
TGTGCCAGCAGTGAAGCGCTTAACAGGTACGAGCAGTACTTC
CASSEALNRYEQYF
>TRBV10-2|14|TRBJ1-5|.|.
TGCGCCAGCAGTGAGATAGAATCGGTCCAGCCCCAGCATTTT
CASSEIESVQPQHF
>TRBV6-5|13|TRBJ1-4|.|.
TGTGCCAGCAGTTATAGTAGGGGGGAAAAACTGTTTTTT
CASSYSRGEKLFF
>TRBV12-5|16|TRBJ1-5|few|.
TGTGCTAGTGGTTTGGTAATAAAAGGGAGGGATCAGCCCCAGCATTTT
CASGLVIKGRDQPQHF
>TRBV11-1|15|TRBJ1-4|.|TRBD1
TGTGCCAGCAGGAAGGGACAGGGCGATAATGAAAAACTGTTTTTT
CASRKGQGDNEKLFF